One sample yielded the 31 T cell receptor beta chains listed below, sequenced in a study of blood T cell repertoires in COVID-19. Generated by immunoSEQ multiplex PCR, the TCRdb table keeps only in-frame clones and is missing some. The sample lists some 260,000 clones, under 90% seen once, with roughly 4% in the top ten. The sequencing input was PBMCs or T cells enriched from blood (not recorded which). Receptors originate from a man in his thirties or forties with acute COVID-19.

J is TRBJ1-5 and V is TRBV11-2; no clear D gene. Germline-derived CDR1 and CDR2 are SGHAT and FQNNGV. This CDR3 has 14 residues. V lost 1 base and J 2 bases, leaving 6 bases between the germline ends. Here the CDR3 reads CASSLVGGNQPQHF. The CDR3 DNA reads as TGTGCCAGCAGCTTAGTCGGGGGCAATCAGCCCCAGCATTTT.

This chain links TRBV5-8 with TRBJ2-2, with a tentative D call TRBD1 (5 bases). V lost 0 bases to trimming and J lost 1 base, with 16 bases between them. CDR1 is SGHTS, CDR2 YDEGEE, per germline. This CDR3 is 18 amino acids long. Here the CDR3 reads CASSLVRLQQGNTGELFF. The CDR3 DNA reads as TGTGCCAGCAGCTTGGTTAGGTTACAGCAGGGGAACACCGGGGAGCTGTTTTTT.

This clone was counted only a few times. The rearrangement uses TRBV11-2 and TRBJ2-1; 8 nucleotides align to TRBD1. Germline CDR1 reads SGHAT; CDR2 reads FQNNGV. The CDR3 has 15 residues. Unmatched junction bases numbered 10, after V lost 5 bases and J lost 7 bases. The CDR3 sequence: CASSRVRQGFNEQFF. The CDR3 nucleotides are TGTGCCAGCAGCCGGGTTAGACAGGGGTTTAATGAGCAGTTCTTC.

V is TRBV19 and J is TRBJ2-5; D might be TRBD2 (6 bases). This CDR3 region has 14 residues. Trimming pared 4 bases from V and 5 bases from J, leaving 14 bases between. Per germline, CDR1 LNHDA and CDR2 SQIVND (reference sequence). The CDR3 here is CASSNPPGVETQYF. The CDR3 DNA follows: TGTGCCAGTAGTAATCCTCCGGGGGTCGAGACCCAGTACTTC.

This chain's CDR3 is CASRTAGGPQFF. CDR3 nucleotides: TGTGCCAGCAGGACAGCAGGTGGACCCCAGTTCTTC. This chain uses TRBV5-4 with TRBJ2-1; TRBD1 is a possible D gene (5 bases). The V end was cut by 5 bases, the J end by 13 bases, with 16 bases between. Germline CDR1 reads SGHNT; CDR2 reads YYREEE (reference sequence). This CDR3 region has 12 residues.

The V and J genes are TRBV21-1 and TRBJ2-7; TRBD2, the D gene given by the table, was not confirmed from the DNA. TRBV21-1 represents a pseudogene. This CDR3 is 13 amino acids long. CDR3 bases: TGTGCCAGCAGCAGAGACGGACTAGACGAGCAGTACGTC. Translation gives CASSRDGLDEQYV.

This chain joins TRBV28 and TRBJ1-1, with 11 bases fitting TRBD1. The CDR3 covers 14 residues. V gave up 9 bases and J gave up 4 bases; unmatched junction bases: 7. CDR1 and CDR2 from the germline V gene are MDHEN and SYDVKM. This CDR3 reads CASCGTGGGTEAFF. The CDR3 nucleotides are TGTGCCAGTTGCGGGACAGGGGGAGGCACTGAAGCTTTCTTT.

V usage is TRBV10-3 and J usage is TRBJ2-1; 9 nucleotides match TRBD1. The CDR3 runs to 15 residues. Trimming took 6 bases from V and 9 from J; bases not matched to a gene: 12. Germline CDR1 ENHRY, CDR2 SYGVKD. DNA of the CDR3: TGTGCCATCAGGCCGGGACAGGGAGGGTTCGGTGAGCAGTTCTTC. Protein sequence: CAIRPGQGGFGEQFF.

In its sample, this clone was seen once. The J gene is TRBJ1-2, the V gene TRBV10-3, with D possibly TRBD1 on 5 matching bases. V shed 4 bases and J shed 5 bases, with 14 bases lying between them. Germline CDR1 reads ENHRY; CDR2 reads SYGVKD. The CDR3 spans 14 residues. In DNA form, the CDR3 reads TGTGCCATCAGTGGGGGCCGAGGATGGTATGGCTACACCTTC. Its protein product is CAISGGRGWYGYTF.

This chain links TRBV30 with TRBJ2-4; possible D gene TRBD2, 5 bases. Trimming took 3 bases from V and 0 from J, leaving 9 bases between them. This CDR3 has 14 residues. The germline V gene has CDR1 GTSNPN and CDR2 SVGIG (reference sequence). DNA for the CDR3: TGTGCCTGGAGAGCGGCCACAGCCAAAAACATTCAGTACTTC. It is translated as CAWRAATAKNIQYF.

On this clone: A read error may account for a junction end that differs from germline. The rearrangement links TRBV5-1 to TRBJ1-2; TRBD1 is a possible D gene (6 bases). This CDR3 comprises 14 residues. The germline V gene has CDR1 SGHRS and CDR2 YFSETQ. In nucleotides, the CDR3 is TGTGCCAGCAGCTTGTTACAGGGATCCTATGGCTACACCTTC. This sequence encodes CASSLLQGSYGYTF.

The gene calls are TRBV29-1 and TRBJ1-6; 8 nucleotides agree with TRBD1. The CDR3 length is 12 residues. V dropped 6 bases and J dropped 7; count of bases not matched to a gene: 2. Germline V gives CDR1 SQVTM, CDR2 ANQGSEA. CDR3 nucleotides: TGCAGCGTCCGGACAGGGAATTCACCCCTCCACTTT. Protein sequence: CSVRTGNSPLHF. The whole variable domain, filled in from reference TRBV29-1 and TRBJ1-6, reads SAVISQKPSRDICQRGTSLTIQCQVDSQVTMMFWYRQQPGQSLTLIATANQGSEATYESGFVIDKFPISRPNLTFSTLTVSNMSPEDSSIYLCSVRTGNSPLHFGNGTRLTVT.

The V and J genes are TRBV4-2 and TRBJ1-3; D perhaps matches TRBD1 (5 bases). Germline CDR1 reads LGHNA; CDR2 reads YNFKEQ. CDR3 length equals 15 residues. V gave up 3 bases and J gave up 0 bases, with 9 bases separating them. The CDR3 nucleotides read TGTGCCAGCAGCCAGGAGCAGGGCTCTGGAAACACCATATATTTT. Amino acids: CASSQEQGSGNTIYF.

This chain's CDR3 is CASSLNLRANTEAFF. In nucleotides, the CDR3 is TGTGCCAGCAGCTTAAACCTCAGGGCGAACACTGAAGCTTTCTTT. The chain joins TRBV13 to TRBJ1-1; possibly TRBD1 for D (5 bases). The CDR3 runs 15 residues. Germline CDR1 PRHDT, CDR2 FYEKMQ (reference sequence). Trimming left V 2 bases short and J 1 base short, with 11 bases between.

The V and J genes are TRBV9 and TRBJ2-3, with TRBD2 matching over 12 bases. V dropped 4 bases and J dropped 6; count of bases not matched to a gene: 9. CDR1 is SGDLS, CDR2 YYNGEE, per germline. This CDR3 is 16 amino acids long. The CDR3 region is CASSPRLAGASDTQYF. CDR3 bases: TGTGCCAGCAGCCCGCGACTAGCGGGAGCGTCGGATACGCAGTATTTT.

The rearrangement joins TRBV7-8 to TRBJ1-6; possibly TRBD1 for D (5 bases). The V end lost 2 bases, the J end lost 4 bases, and 12 bases lay between the germline ends. From germline, CDR1 is SGHVS and CDR2 FQNEAQ. This CDR3 is built from 16 residues. In DNA, the CDR3 is TGTGCCAGCAGCTTAAGTCTTGACAGATATAATTCACCCCTCCACTTT. Its protein product is CASSLSLDRYNSPLHF.

The chain is built from TRBV10-3 and TRBJ1-2, with 7 bases aligning to TRBD1. The germline V gene encodes CDR1 ENHRY and CDR2 SYGVKD. With 2 bases clipped from V and 3 bases from J, the junction kept 0 bases outside the gene matches. This CDR3 comprises 13 residues. Here the CDR3 DNA reads TGTGCCATCAGTGAGGACAGGGACTATGGCTACACCTTC. Amino acids: CAISEDRDYGYTF.

The chain joins TRBV6-2 or TRBV6-3 to TRBJ2-1, with D perhaps TRBD1 (6 bases). The V end was cut by 5 bases, the J end by 5 bases, with 10 bases between. This CDR3 region has 13 residues. CDR1 MNHEY and CDR2 SVGEGT come from the germline V gene. DNA for the CDR3: TGTGCCAGCAGTCGGACAGAAAACAATGAGCAGTTCTTC. Translating gives CASSRTENNEQFF.

This clone was detected once. The V and J genes are TRBV29-1 and TRBJ2-2; D remains unclear. The CDR3 contains 13 residues. The V end was cut by 6 bases, the J end by 5 bases, with 13 bases between. The germline gives CDR1 SQVTM, CDR2 ANQGSEA. For the CDR3, the DNA is TGCAGCGTATCTACGGAACAGACCGGGGAGCTGTTTTTT. It translates to CSVSTEQTGELFF.

J is TRBJ2-2 and V is TRBV7-9, with a weak D call TRBD2 (5 bases). The germline V and J ends were trimmed by 10 bases and 1 base, with 13 bases remaining between them. In germline, CDR1 is SEHNR, CDR2 FQNEAQ (reference sequence). The CDR3 totals 14 residues. The CDR3 region has the DNA TGTGCCACCTTAACTAGACTGAACACCGGGGAGCTGTTTTTT. It specifies CATLTRLNTGELFF.

This rearrangement joins TRBV10-3 to TRBJ2-7; D is ambiguous. The germline V gene has CDR1 ENHRY and CDR2 SYGVKD. CDR3 length equals 13 residues. Trimming stripped 2 bases from V and 6 bases from J, with 11 bases between. CDR3 loop: CAISEGVGFEQYV. The CDR3, as DNA: TGTGCCATCAGTGAGGGCGTCGGGTTCGAGCAGTACGTC.

Comments on this clone: An end of the junction does not agree with germline; a read error may underlie this. The chain joins TRBV5-1 to TRBJ1-2; 7 bases are a match to TRBD1. The CDR3 consists of 14 residues. Germline loops: CDR1 SGHRS, CDR2 YFSETQ. This CDR3 is CASSLGGRGDGYTF. DNA for the CDR3: TGTGCCAGCAGCTTGGGAGGCAGGGGGGATGGCTACACCTTC. Full variable domain (remainder filled in from reference TRBV5-1 and TRBJ1-2): KAGVTQTPRYLIKTRGQQVTLSCSPISGHRSVSWYQQTPGQGLQFLFEYFSETQRNKGNFPGRFSGRQFSNSRSEMNVSTLELGDSALYLCASSLGGRGDGYTFGSGTRLTVV.

The chain joins TRBV4-1 to TRBJ1-3; 8 nucleotides match TRBD1. V shed 4 bases, J shed 0 bases, and the junction held 5 bases outside the gene matches. In germline, CDR1 is MGHRA, CDR2 YSYEKL. This CDR3 comprises 16 residues. The CDR3 protein is CASSLRTGSSGNTIYF. The CDR3 nucleotides read TGCGCCAGCAGCCTGAGGACAGGGAGCTCTGGAAACACCATATATTTT.

The chain links TRBV11-2 to TRBJ1-1; 9 nucleotides line up with TRBD1. From germline, CDR1 is SGHAT and CDR2 FQNNGV. V shed 3 bases and J 0 bases; nucleotides not matched to a gene: 2. The CDR3 loop spans 15 amino acids. CDR3 sequence (DNA): TGTGCCAGCAGCTTCAACAGGGGGCTGAACACTGAAGCTTTCTTT. Translated, it gives CASSFNRGLNTEAFF.

The gene calls are TRBV7-9 and TRBJ1-4; the D gene is possibly TRBD1 (6 bases). The CDR3 covers 15 residues. CDR1 and CDR2 from the germline V gene are SEHNR and FQNEAQ (reference sequence). V was shortened by 3 bases and J by 1 base, with 9 bases between the two germline ends. The CDR3 spells CASSLGGQTNEKLFF. Written as DNA, the CDR3 is TGTGCCAGCAGCTTGGGGGGGCAAACTAATGAAAAACTGTTTTTT.

In its sample, this clone was seen once. V gene TRBV5-1 combines with J gene TRBJ1-6; D gene ambiguous. Germline CDR1 and CDR2: SGHRS and YFSETQ. The CDR3 runs 16 residues. Trimming removed 0 bases at V and 9 bases at J, with 16 bases between. CDR3 sequence (DNA): TGCGCCAGCAGCTTGGATCGCAGTATGGCGGGTTCACCCCTCCACTTT. This codes for CASSLDRSMAGSPLHF. The full variable domain, its missing parts supplied by reference TRBV5-1 and TRBJ1-6, is KAGVTQTPRYLIKTRGQQVTLSCSPISGHRSVSWYQQTPGQGLQFLFEYFSETQRNKGNFPGRFSGRQFSNSRSEMNVSTLELGDSALYLCASSLDRSMAGSPLHFGNGTRLTVT.

This clone was observed a handful of times. This chain connects TRBV29-1 to TRBJ2-2, with a tentative D call TRBD2 (6 bases). Deletions cut 7 bases from V and 0 bases from J, with 12 bases between. Germline CDR1 is SQVTM and CDR2 is ANQGSEA. The CDR3 contains 14 residues. In DNA, the CDR3 is TGCAGCGCAGGAGGGTCCACGAACACCGGGGAGCTGTTTTTT. Protein product: CSAGGSTNTGELFF.

Note on this clone: At one end the junction does not follow the germline gene, possibly because of a read error. The CDR3 spells CASTENNLSGNTIYF. CDR3 nucleotide sequence: TGTGCCAGCACTGAAAACAACCTCTCTGGAAACACCATATATTTT. V and J are TRBV2 and TRBJ1-3; D is uncertain. Germline CDR1 SNHLY, CDR2 FYNNEI. This CDR3 is built from 15 residues.

The gene calls are TRBV29-1 and TRBJ2-3, with 14 bases lining up with TRBD2. Looked up from germline, CDR1 is SQVTM and CDR2 is ANQGSEA. Trimming cost V 5 bases and J 0 bases; bases outside gene matches: 7. CDR3 length: 17 amino acids. For the CDR3, the DNA is TGCAGCGTTTCATCCGGGACTAGCGGGGGTAGCACAGATACGCAGTATTTT. As protein: CSVSSGTSGGSTDTQYF.

The rearrangement links TRBV12-3 or TRBV12-4 to TRBJ1-5; 9 positions agree with TRBD1. The CDR3 loop spans 13 amino acids. Unmatched junction bases numbered 4, after V lost 6 bases and J lost 7 bases. The CDR3 DNA follows: TGTGCCAGCAGAGGGACAGGGAGCCAGCCCCAGCATTTT. It specifies CASRGTGSQPQHF.

The CDR3 DNA reads TGTGCCAGCAGCCTGTCTCGGGACAGCGAGCAGTTCTTC. Translating it yields CASSLSRDSEQFF. The rearrangement uses TRBV7-7 and TRBJ2-1; 7 nucleotides line up with TRBD1. After removal of 5 bases from V and 10 bases from J, the junction contained 8 bases not matched to a gene. The germline gives CDR1 SSHAT, CDR2 FNYEAQ (reference sequence). The CDR3 consists of 13 residues. The entire variable domain, with the rest obtained from reference TRBV7-7 and TRBJ2-1, is as follows: GAGVSQSPRYKVTKRGQDVTLRCDPISSHATLYWYQQALGQGPEFLTYFNYEAQPDKSGLPSDRFSAERPEGSISTLTIQRTEQRDSAMYRCASSLSRDSEQFFGPGTRLTVL.